This TCR beta chain was identified during a study of T cells in Graves' hyperthyroidism and ophthalmopathy. Study overall: Sampling of peripheral blood happened at initial diagnosis, prior to any treatment.

Amplified TCR beta CDR3 regions came from RNA transcripts. TCR CDR3 regions were first amplified by RT-PCR with HTBI primers. MiXCR, run by TCRdb on the multiplex PCR reads, gives a single entry per CDR3 protein. This table has approximately 620,000 distinct CDR3 sequences, 11% to 15% appearing once. This CDR3 is 13 amino acids long. V shed 3 bases and J shed 7 bases, with 12 bases lying between them. The table lists this clonotype with many counts. The specimen sequenced was blood. The gene calls are TRBV12-3 or TRBV12-4 and TRBJ1-1, with a tentative D call TRBD1 (5 bases). This receptor was obtained from a woman younger than 45 with Graves' hyperthyroidism that later progressed to Graves' ophthalmopathy. The CDR3 spells CASSFYGDGEAFF. CDR3 nucleotide sequence: TGTGCCAGCAGTTTCTACGGGGACGGTGAAGCTTTCTTT.